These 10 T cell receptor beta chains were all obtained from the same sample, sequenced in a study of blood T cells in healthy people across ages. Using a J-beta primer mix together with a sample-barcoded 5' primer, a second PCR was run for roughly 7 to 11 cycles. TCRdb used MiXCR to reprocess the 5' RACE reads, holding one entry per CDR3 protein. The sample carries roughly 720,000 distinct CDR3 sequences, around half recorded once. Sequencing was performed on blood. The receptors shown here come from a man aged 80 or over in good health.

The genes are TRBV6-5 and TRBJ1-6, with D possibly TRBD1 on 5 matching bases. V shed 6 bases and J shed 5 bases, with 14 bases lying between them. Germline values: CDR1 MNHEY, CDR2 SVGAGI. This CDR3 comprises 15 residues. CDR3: CASRADKAHNSPLHF. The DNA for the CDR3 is TGTGCCAGCAGAGCGGACAAGGCACATAATTCACCCCTCCACTTT.

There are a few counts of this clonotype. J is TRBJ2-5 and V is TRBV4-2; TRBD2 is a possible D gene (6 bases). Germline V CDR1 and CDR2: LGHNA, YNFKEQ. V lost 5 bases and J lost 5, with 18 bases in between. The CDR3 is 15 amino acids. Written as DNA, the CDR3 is TGTGCCAGCAGCAAGGAGGTAGCGGTGAGGGAGACCCAGTACTTC. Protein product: CASSKEVAVRETQYF.

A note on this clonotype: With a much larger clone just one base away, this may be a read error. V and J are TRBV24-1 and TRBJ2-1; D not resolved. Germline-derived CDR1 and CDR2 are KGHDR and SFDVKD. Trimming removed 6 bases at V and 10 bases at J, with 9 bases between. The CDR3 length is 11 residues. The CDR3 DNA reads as TGTGCCACCAGTTCGTGGGCCGAGCAGTTCTTC. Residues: CATSSWAEQFF.

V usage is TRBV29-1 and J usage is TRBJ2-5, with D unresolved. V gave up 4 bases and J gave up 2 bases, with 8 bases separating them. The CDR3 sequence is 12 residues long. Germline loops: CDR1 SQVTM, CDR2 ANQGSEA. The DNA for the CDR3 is TGCAGCGTTGGGGCACGACAAGAGACCCAGTACTTC. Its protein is CSVGARQETQYF.

In DNA, the CDR3 is TGCAGTGCTAGAGACTATGACAGGGGCCCCTTCCAAGAGACCCAGTACTTC. This sequence encodes CSARDYDRGPFQETQYF. This rearrangement joins TRBV20-1 to TRBJ2-7, with 8 bases fitting TRBD1. The J call is doubtful: the DNA matches TRBJ2-5 better. Germline V gives CDR1 DFQATT, CDR2 SNEGSKA (reference sequence). This CDR3 comprises 17 residues.

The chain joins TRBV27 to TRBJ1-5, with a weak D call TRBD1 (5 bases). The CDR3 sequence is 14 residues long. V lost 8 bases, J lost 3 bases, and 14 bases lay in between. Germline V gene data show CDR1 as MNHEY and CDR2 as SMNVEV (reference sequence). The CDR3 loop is CASSRAGINQPQHF. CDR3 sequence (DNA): TGTGCCAGCTCCCGGGCAGGGATCAATCAGCCCCAGCATTTT.

The CDR3 sequence is CASSEFRGASDYNEQFF. CDR3 nucleotides: TGTGCCAGCAGTGAATTTCGGGGGGCTAGCGACTACAATGAGCAGTTCTTC. The chain is built from TRBV6-1 and TRBJ2-1; possibly TRBD2 for D (7 bases). The CDR3 is made up of 17 amino acids. V lost 2 bases and J lost 3, with 17 bases in between. Germline V CDR1 and CDR2: MNHNS, SASEGT.

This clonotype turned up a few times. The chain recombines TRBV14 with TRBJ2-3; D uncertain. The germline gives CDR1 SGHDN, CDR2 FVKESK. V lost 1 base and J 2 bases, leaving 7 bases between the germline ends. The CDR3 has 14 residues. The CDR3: CASSQGQHTDTQYF. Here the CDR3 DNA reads TGTGCCAGCAGCCAAGGGCAGCACACAGATACGCAGTATTTT.

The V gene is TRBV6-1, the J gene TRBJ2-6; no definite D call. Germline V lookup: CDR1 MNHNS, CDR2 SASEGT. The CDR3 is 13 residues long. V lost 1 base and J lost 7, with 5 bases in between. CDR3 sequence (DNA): TGTGCCAGCAGTGAAGGAATAGCCAACGTCCTGACTTTC. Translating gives CASSEGIANVLTF.

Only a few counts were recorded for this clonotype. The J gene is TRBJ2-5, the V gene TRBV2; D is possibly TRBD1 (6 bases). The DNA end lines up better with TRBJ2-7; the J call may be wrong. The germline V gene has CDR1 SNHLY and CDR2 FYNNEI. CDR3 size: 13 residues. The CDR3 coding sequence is TGTGCCAGCAGTTGGGACAATGGCTACGAGCAGTACTTC. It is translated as CASSWDNGYEQYF.